These 11 T cell receptor beta chains came from one sample sequenced in a study of human T cells and chemical hapten exposure. The time point was: pre-sensitization, week 0. Noted treatment: therapeutic diphenylcyclopropenone sensitization with weekly scalp DPC. TCRdb re-called the RACE reads through MiXCR, storing one row per CDR3 protein. The repertoire consists of fewer than 350,000 distinct CDR3 sequences, with approximately 7.5% occurring once and the leading ten covering roughly 1.2%. This specimen was whole blood, taken in connection with sensitization to the hapten diphenylcyclopropenone (DPC). The receptors originated from a man aged 18 to 29 with alopecia areata. Some clones in this sample may be carry-over from other donors' samples.

This chain joins TRBV19 and TRBJ2-4, with D perhaps matching TRBD2 (7 bases). V lost 7 bases and J lost 0, with 16 bases in between. The CDR3 extends over 16 amino acids. Germline CDR1 is LNHDA and CDR2 is SQIVND (reference sequence). The CDR3 DNA sequence: TGTGCCAGTACCACTGGGGGGGCGGAAGCCAAAAACATTCAGTACTTC. Its protein is CASTTGGAEAKNIQYF.

There are many counts of this clonotype. The chain couples TRBV20-1 to TRBJ2-1; possible D gene TRBD2, 5 bases. The CDR3 runs to 14 residues. Germline CDR1 and CDR2: DFQATT and SNEGSKA (reference sequence). Trimming stripped 3 bases from V and 9 bases from J, with 18 bases between. The CDR3 reads CSARANGVAGEQFF. CDR3 bases: TGCAGTGCTAGGGCAAACGGGGTGGCGGGTGAGCAGTTCTTC.

This clonotype appeared once. The chain has TRBV20-1 and TRBJ2-5, with D perhaps given as TRBD1 or TRBD2 (5 bases each). The CDR3 runs to 15 residues. Trimming stripped 1 base from V and 5 bases from J, with 17 bases between. The germline V gene has CDR1 DFQATT and CDR2 SNEGSKA (reference sequence). CDR3 sequence (DNA): TGCAGTGCTAGAGGACTCCAGGGAGTTAGGGAGACCCAGTACTTC. Protein product: CSARGLQGVRETQYF.

V is TRBV6-5 and J is TRBJ2-7; D might be TRBD2 (5 bases). The V end was cut by 6 bases, the J end by 3 bases, with 12 bases between. This CDR3 has 13 amino acids. From germline, CDR1 is MNHEY and CDR2 SVGAGI. The chain's CDR3 is CASSPEGLYEQYV. In DNA form, the CDR3 reads TGTGCCAGCAGCCCAGAGGGCCTCTACGAGCAGTACGTC.

This clonotype has at least ten counts. V and J are TRBV5-1 and TRBJ1-1; D perhaps matches TRBD1 (6 bases). V lost 3 bases and J 0 bases, leaving 15 bases between the germline ends. The CDR3 loop spans 16 amino acids. In germline, CDR1 is SGHRS, CDR2 YFSETQ. Here the CDR3 reads CASSYTGTGVNTEAFF. CDR3 sequence (DNA): TGCGCCAGCAGCTATACAGGGACTGGGGTGAACACTGAAGCTTTCTTT. The full variable domain, completed using reference TRBV5-1 and TRBJ1-1, is KAGVTQTPRYLIKTRGQQVTLSCSPISGHRSVSWYQQTPGQGLQFLFEYFSETQRNKGNFPGRFSGRQFSNSRSEMNVSTLELGDSALYLCASSYTGTGVNTEAFFGQGTRLTVV.

In this sample, this clonotype turned up a few times. The chain joins TRBV4-1 to TRBJ1-2; D is possibly TRBD1 (5 bases). CDR3 length: 15 residues. CDR1 MGHRA and CDR2 YSYEKL come from the germline V gene. The V and J ends lost 0 bases and 5 bases respectively, with 13 bases between them. CDR3 in amino acids: CASSQDGRVPYGYTF. As DNA, the CDR3 is TGCGCCAGCAGCCAAGATGGCAGGGTACCTTATGGCTACACCTTC.

The chain joins TRBV6-5 to TRBJ2-3; no firm D call. The germline V gene encodes CDR1 MNHEY and CDR2 SVGAGI. Trimming removed 4 bases from V and 2 bases from J, with 19 bases in between. The CDR3 spans 17 residues. This chain's CDR3 is CASSSERARLFTDTQYF. In DNA, the CDR3 is TGTGCCAGCAGTTCTGAAAGGGCCCGACTCTTCACAGATACGCAGTATTTT.

This clonotype was counted a few times. The chain joins TRBV25-1 to TRBJ2-5; unclear D gene. Germline CDR1 MGHDK, CDR2 SYGVNS. The CDR3 length is 15 residues. V dropped 4 bases and J dropped 5 bases, with 17 bases sitting between them. The DNA of the CDR3 is TGTGCCAGCAGTGTAGCCACGACGTTCGGCGAGACCCAGTACTTC. This translates into CASSVATTFGETQYF.

This clonotype has just a few counts. The chain is built from TRBV11-2 and TRBJ2-2, with D perhaps being TRBD1 or TRBD2 (5 bases each). This CDR3 has 18 residues. Trimming cost V 2 bases and J 1 base, with 17 bases left between them. CDR1 SGHAT and CDR2 FQNNGV come from the germline V gene. The CDR3 sequence: CASSLLPGTPRNTGELFF. CDR3 nucleotides: TGTGCCAGCAGCTTATTACCCGGGACCCCTAGGAACACCGGGGAGCTGTTTTTT.

This clonotype has only a few counts. The chain joins TRBV20-1 to TRBJ1-4; 9 nucleotides agree with TRBD1. This CDR3 has 16 amino acids. V lost 0 bases to trimming and J lost 7 bases; unmatched junction nucleotides: 9. Germline CDR1 DFQATT, CDR2 SNEGSKA (reference sequence). The DNA for the CDR3 is TGCAGTGCTAGAGATTTTTTCGGGACAGGGTTTGAAAAACTGTTTTTT. It is translated as CSARDFFGTGFEKLFF.

This clonotype appeared a few times. This chain links TRBV6-5 with TRBJ1-2; TRBD1 matches at 7 bases. CDR1 and CDR2 (germline): MNHEY, SVGAGI. CDR3 size: 17 residues. V lost 2 bases, J lost 6 bases, and 15 bases stayed unmatched. The CDR3 protein is CASSYEGRGQKKNGYTF. The CDR3 DNA sequence: TGTGCCAGCAGTTACGAGGGTAGGGGACAGAAAAAGAATGGCTACACCTTC.